This is a list of T cell receptor beta chains from one sample in a study of OX40 agonist ivuxolimab in advanced cancers. Clones were sequenced by immunoSEQ multiplex PCR, and TCRdb holds only the in-frame ones, with some missing. The data contain tens of thousands of clones, around nine tenths of them singletons. This sample comprised CD4+ or CD8+ T cells sorted from blood, obtained in a trial of the OX40 agonist ivuxolimab. Receptors originate from an adult with an advanced solid tumor such as melanoma, head and neck, liver or kidney cancer. Both conserved end residues are part of each CDR3. Fields, in order: J gene, D gene, CDR3 length, clone size, V gene, CDR3 protein, CDR3 DNA. The D gene is left open where the match is weak. Only some rows state a clone size, as once, few, many or a class for expanded clones.

TRBJ2-5	.	13	.	TRBV5-1	CASSWGGDETQYF	TGCGCCAGCAGCTGGGGCGGGGACGAGACCCAGTACTTC
TRBJ2-7	.	14	few	TRBV7-3	CASKAASNSYEQYF	TGTGCCAGCAAGGCAGCCTCCAACTCCTACGAGCAGTACTTC
TRBJ1-1	.	13	.	TRBV19	CASSINIETEAFF	TGTGCCAGTAGTATCAACATAGAAACTGAAGCTTTCTTT
TRBJ2-7	.	14	.	TRBV5-4	CASSLALSTYEQYF	TGTGCCAGCAGCTTGGCTCTAAGCACCTACGAGCAGTACTTC
TRBJ2-1	TRBD1	14	.	TRBV19	CASSTTGGRNEQFF	TGTGCCAGTAGTACGACAGGGGGTAGAAATGAGCAGTTCTTC
TRBJ1-2	.	14	.	TRBV5-1	CASSLWTTNYGYTF	TGCGCCAGCAGCCTATGGACTACTAACTATGGCTACACCTTC
TRBJ2-7	.	14	.	TRBV21-1	CASNCGVRTYEQYF	TGTGCCAGCAACTGCGGGGTCAGGACCTACGAGCAGTACTTC
TRBJ2-3	TRBD2	16	.	TRBV19	CASSRTSGASTDTQYF	TGTGCCAGTAGTAGGACTAGCGGAGCCAGCACAGATACGCAGTATTTT
TRBJ1-6	.	14	.	TRBV6-5	CASSPSGENSPLHF	TGTGCCAGCAGTCCTTCCGGGGAGAATTCACCCCTCCACTTT
TRBJ1-2	TRBD1	16	.	TRBV5-4	CASSLARGQGDYGYTF	TGTGCCAGCAGCTTGGCTAGGGGACAGGGGGACTATGGCTACACCTTC
TRBJ1-2	.	14	.	TRBV11-2	CASSLSRFGQGYTF	TGTGCCAGCAGCTTATCGCGGTTCGGACAGGGCTACACCTTC
TRBJ2-5	.	15	few	TRBV4-3	CASSQAMGARETQYF	TGCGCCAGCAGCCAAGCAATGGGGGCGCGGGAGACCCAGTACTTC
TRBJ1-1	.	11	once	TRBV6-5	CASSYQAEAFF	TGTGCCAGCAGTTACCAGGCCGAAGCTTTCTTT
TRBJ2-2	.	12	.	TRBV6-5	CASSPSTGELFF	TGTGCCAGCAGTCCTAGCACCGGGGAGCTGTTTTTT
TRBJ1-2	TRBD1	14	.	TRBV5-1	CASSLDTGENGYTF	TGCGCCAGCAGCTTGGATACAGGGGAGAACGGCTACACCTTC
TRBJ1-2	.	13	.	TRBV18	CASLTGRDYGYTF	TGTGCCAGCCTCACAGGGCGCGACTATGGCTACACCTTC
TRBJ1-2	TRBD1	16	.	TRBV18	CASSPGQAAANYGYTF	TGTGCCAGCTCACCGGGACAGGCGGCGGCTAACTATGGCTACACCTTC
TRBJ1-6	.	15	.	TRBV6-5	CASSYSEPYNSPLHF	TGTGCCAGCAGTTACAGCGAGCCTTATAATTCACCCCTCCACTTT
TRBJ2-1	TRBD2	18	few	TRBV4-1	CASSLSPGLAGVGNEQFF	TGCGCCAGCAGCCTATCGCCGGGACTAGCGGGAGTGGGGAATGAGCAGTTCTTC
TRBJ1-2	TRBD1	13	.	TRBV10-3	CATQAGQDYGYTF	TGTGCCACCCAAGCGGGACAGGACTATGGCTACACCTTC
TRBJ1-5	.	13	few	TRBV2	CASSEGRAQPQHF	TGTGCCAGCAGTGAGGGCAGGGCTCAGCCCCAGCATTTT
TRBJ2-1	TRBD2	15	.	TRBV6-6	CASREGLAGGNEQFF	TGTGCCAGCAGGGAGGGACTAGCGGGAGGGAATGAGCAGTTCTTC
TRBJ1-5	TRBD1	15	once	TRBV6-1	CASSRQGYEGQPQHF	TGTGCCAGCAGCCGACAGGGGTACGAAGGGCAGCCCCAGCATTTT
TRBJ2-1	TRBD1	16	.	TRBV5-1	CASSPQGSTPYNEQFF	TGCGCCAGCAGCCCACAGGGGTCAACGCCTTACAATGAGCAGTTCTTC
TRBJ2-4	TRBD2	21	.	TRBV4-1	CASSQEGGLGTSGSTKNIQYF	TGCGCCAGCAGCCAAGAAGGGGGGCTAGGGACTAGCGGGAGTACCAAAAACATTCAGTACTTC
TRBJ1-1	.	13	once	TRBV6-5	CATEGGWNTEAFF	TGTGCCACCGAGGGGGGATGGAACACTGAAGCTTTCTTT
TRBJ1-5	TRBD1	14	.	TRBV6-6	CASGGDSGYQPQHF	TGTGCCAGCGGTGGGGACAGTGGATATCAGCCCCAGCATTTT
TRBJ1-2	TRBD1	14	.	TRBV2	CASKKTGQAEGYTF	TGTGCCAGCAAAAAAACGGGACAGGCGGAGGGCTACACCTTC
TRBJ2-7	TRBD1	19	.	TRBV15	CATSREGGLLTRRPYEQYF	TGTGCCACCAGCAGAGAAGGGGGCCTTCTAACCCGACGACCCTACGAGCAGTACTTC
TRBJ1-1	.	17	.	TRBV18	CASSPLGRPRENTEAFF	TGTGCCAGCTCACCCCTGGGACGGCCAAGGGAGAACACTGAAGCTTTCTTT
TRBJ2-3	.	11	.	TRBV10-3	CAISAVDTQYF	TGTGCCATCAGTGCCGTAGATACGCAGTATTTT
TRBJ2-3	TRBD2	19	.	TRBV5-4	CASSFRLAGGGSSTDTQYF	TGTGCCAGCAGCTTTAGACTAGCGGGGGGGGGTTCCAGCACAGATACGCAGTATTTT
TRBJ2-7	.	17	.	TRBV7-2	CASSLAPRTLVSYEQYF	TGTGCCAGCAGCTTAGCCCCTAGGACACTCGTCTCCTACGAGCAGTACTTC
TRBJ2-3	.	15	.	TRBV4-3	CASSQESGVRSTQYF	TGCGCCAGCAGCCAAGAGTCCGGGGTTAGATCTACGCAGTATTTT
TRBJ1-2	.	12	.	TRBV29-1	CSVGFSNYGYTF	TGCAGCGTTGGGTTCAGCAATTATGGCTACACCTTC